The 30 T cell receptor beta chains below were found in one sample sequenced in a study of T cell responses to AZD1222 COVID-19 vaccine. Here immunoSEQ multiplex PCR was the method, and the copy in TCRdb shows in-frame clones only, minus some. In the table there are over 85,000 clones, 84% of which are singletons. The material was peripheral blood, obtained on day 0 of AZD1222 vaccination. The receptors derive from an adult in good health.

The V and J genes are TRBV29-1 and TRBJ2-1; D is possibly TRBD2 (6 bases). Trimming removed 7 bases from V and 4 bases from J, with 11 bases in between. Germline assignment: CDR1 SQVTM and CDR2 ANQGSEA. The CDR3 consists of 12 residues. Here the CDR3 reads CSARESYNEQFF. The CDR3 DNA reads TGCAGCGCTCGGGAGTCTTACAATGAGCAGTTCTTC.

This clone turned up a few times. Here the CDR3 reads CASSYSSDSYEQYV. The CDR3 DNA sequence: TGTGCCAGCAGTTACTCCTCGGATTCTTACGAGCAGTACGTC. The chain is built from TRBV6-5 and TRBJ2-7, with unresolved D. The CDR3 has 14 residues. The V and J ends lost 0 bases and 4 bases respectively, with 10 bases between them. Germline CDR1 reads MNHEY; CDR2 reads SVGAGI.

The chain combines TRBV7-2 with TRBJ2-7; the match to TRBD1 covers 7 bases. The germline V gene has CDR1 SGHTA and CDR2 FQGNSA. CDR3 size: 15 residues. V dropped 1 base and J dropped 2; count of bases not matched to a gene: 5. The CDR3: CASSLGRQGAYEQYF. The CDR3 coding sequence is TGTGCCAGCAGCTTAGGCCGACAGGGTGCCTACGAGCAGTACTTC.

The chain uses TRBV4-3 and TRBJ1-5, with a tentative D call TRBD1 (5 bases). V was shortened by 0 bases and J by 0 bases, with 12 bases between the two germline ends. The CDR3 contains 17 residues. Germline V gene sequence: CDR1 LGHNA, CDR2 YSLEER. CDR3 sequence (DNA): TGCGCCAGCAGCCAAGATGTTGGGACCTATAGCAATCAGCCCCAGCATTTT. Translation: CASSQDVGTYSNQPQHF.

The chain recombines TRBV5-4 with TRBJ2-1; 13 positions match TRBD2. The CDR3 has 15 amino acids. V was clipped by 5 bases and J by 8 bases; unmatched bases: 7. Looked up from germline, CDR1 is SGHNT and CDR2 is YYREEE (reference sequence). This chain's CDR3 is CASRPGTSGNYEQFF. The CDR3, as DNA: TGTGCCAGCAGGCCCGGGACTAGCGGGAACTATGAGCAGTTCTTC.

This clone was observed a few times. The chain employs TRBV14 and TRBJ1-6; D perhaps matches TRBD1 (5 bases). The V end was cut by 1 base, the J end by 12 bases, with 19 bases between. The CDR3 has 16 amino acids. Germline V gene lookup returns CDR1 SGHDN and CDR2 FVKESK. The CDR3 bases are TGTGCCAGCAGCCAAGTCTCGCTGGCAGGGAGTTTACCCCTCCACTTT. This codes for CASSQVSLAGSLPLHF.

This chain connects TRBV2 to TRBJ1-5; possible D gene TRBD1, 5 bases. Germline V lookup: CDR1 SNHLY, CDR2 FYNNEI. This CDR3 comprises 13 residues. V was clipped by 8 bases and J by 3 bases, with 11 bases between them. The DNA of the CDR3 is TGTGCCAGCGGCCGGGACCTCAATCAGCCCCAGCATTTT. It encodes CASGRDLNQPQHF.

The rearrangement uses TRBV7-6 and TRBJ1-3, with a tentative D call TRBD1 (6 bases). The V and J ends lost 1 base and 4 bases respectively, with 8 bases between them. Germline CDR1 reads SGHVS; CDR2 reads FNYEAQ. CDR3 length: 14 amino acids. The CDR3 region is CASSLVGAGNTIYF. DNA of the CDR3: TGTGCCAGCAGCTTAGTGGGGGCCGGAAACACCATATATTTT.

The rearrangement links TRBV19 to TRBJ1-5, with D perhaps matching TRBD1 (5 bases). The CDR3 covers 14 residues. The V and J ends lost 7 bases and 0 bases respectively, with 10 bases between them. Germline CDR1 LNHDA, CDR2 SQIVND (reference sequence). CDR3 residues: CASTPGYSNQPQHF. The CDR3, as DNA: TGTGCCAGTACTCCAGGGTATAGCAATCAGCCCCAGCATTTT.

CDR3 loop: CASSLQGFDTDTQYF. The CDR3 DNA reads as TGTGCCAGCAGCCTACAGGGTTTTGACACAGATACGCAGTATTTT. J is TRBJ2-3 and V is TRBV11-3; D perhaps matches TRBD1 (6 bases). CDR1 is SGHNT, CDR2 YENEEA, per germline. Trimming pared 5 bases from V and 2 bases from J, leaving 14 bases between. This CDR3 is 15 amino acids long.

This chain joins TRBV19 and TRBJ1-5; TRBD1 matches 9 bases. Germline V gene sequence: CDR1 LNHDA, CDR2 SQIVND (reference sequence). Trimming at V came to 4 bases and at J to 6 bases, leaving 4 bases not matched to a gene. CDR3 size: 14 residues. As DNA, the CDR3 is TGTGCCAGTAGTACGGACAGGGGACGTCAGCCCCAGCATTTT. This translates into CASSTDRGRQPQHF.

The chain couples TRBV2 to TRBJ1-6; 7 bases line up with TRBD1. The germline V gene has CDR1 SNHLY and CDR2 FYNNEI. The CDR3 has 14 amino acids. With 6 bases clipped from V and 6 bases from J, the junction kept 5 bases outside the gene matches. The CDR3 region is CASRGDSSNSPLHF. In DNA, the CDR3 is TGTGCCAGCAGGGGGGACAGTAGTAATTCACCCCTCCACTTT.

The J gene is TRBJ2-1, the V gene TRBV29-1; 8 positions match TRBD2. This CDR3 region has 13 residues. After removal of 6 bases from V and 5 bases from J, the junction contained 6 bases not matched to a gene. CDR1 is SQVTM and CDR2 is ANQGSEA in the germline V gene. The CDR3 nucleotides are TGCAGCGTCCAGCGGGGGAGCGACAATGAGCAGTTCTTC. Its translation is CSVQRGSDNEQFF.

The gene calls are TRBV18 and TRBJ1-1; D is ambiguous. This CDR3 has 14 amino acids. V was pared by 0 bases and J by 6 bases, with 11 bases between. Germline CDR1 reads KGHSH; CDR2 reads LQKENI. DNA for the CDR3: TGTGCCAGCTCACCACCGGTTCGGGCATCTGAAGCTTTCTTT. Translating it yields CASSPPVRASEAFF.

J is TRBJ1-5 and V is TRBV28; D possibly corresponds to TRBD1 (5 bases). The CDR3 runs 15 residues. The V gene lost 2 bases and the J gene lost 3 bases, with 11 bases spanning the gap. Germline V CDR1 and CDR2: MDHEN, SYDVKM. CDR3 sequence: CASSLRQGYNQPQHF. CDR3 bases: TGTGCCAGCAGTTTACGGCAGGGATACAATCAGCCCCAGCATTTT.

The count of this clone is one. This chain links TRBV7-3 with TRBJ2-1, with TRBD2 matching 9 bases. The CDR3 spans 14 residues. The germline gives CDR1 SGHTA, CDR2 FQGTGA. V was clipped by 5 bases and J by 8 bases; unmatched bases: 7. CDR3 protein: CASSGGLAMDEQFF. CDR3 nucleotides: TGTGCCAGCAGCGGCGGACTAGCGATGGATGAGCAGTTCTTC. The whole variable domain, remainder taken from reference TRBV7-3 and TRBJ2-1, is GAGVSQTPSNKVTEKGKYVELRCDPISGHTALYWYRQSLGQGPEFLIYFQGTGAADDSGLPNDRFFAVRPEGSVSTLKIQRTERGDSAVYLCASSGGLAMDEQFFGPGTRLTVL.

The V and J genes are TRBV6-2 or TRBV6-3 and TRBJ2-7; tentative D call: TRBD2 (6 bases). Trimming took off 5 bases at V and 0 bases at J, with 11 bases between the two ends. From germline, CDR1 is MNHEY and CDR2 SVGEGT. The CDR3 has 14 residues. For the CDR3, the DNA is TGTGCCAGCAGTCCCGGGGGAAGCTCCTACGAGCAGTACGTC. Residues: CASSPGGSSYEQYV.

The CDR3 bases are TGTGCCAGCAGTGAACACAGGGGGGTCGACGAGCAGTACTTC. Its protein product is CASSEHRGVDEQYF. The V and J genes are TRBV6-1 and TRBJ2-7; 8 bases match TRBD1. The junction had 5 bases not matched to a gene; V was cut back by 2 bases and J by 5 bases. The CDR3 covers 14 residues. Germline lookup yields CDR1 MNHNS and CDR2 SASEGT.

The CDR3 DNA reads TGTGCCAGCAGCTCCCCCCGGGTTCTTGGGTTCTTC. Protein sequence: CASSSPRVLGFF. The chain is built from TRBV6-2 or TRBV6-3 and TRBJ2-1; D is unclear. The V end lost 6 bases, the J end lost 15 bases, and 18 bases lay between the germline ends. The CDR3 contains 12 residues. Germline V gene sequence: CDR1 MNHEY, CDR2 SVGEGT.

The gene calls are TRBV20-1 and TRBJ2-4; no clear D. The V and J ends lost 3 bases and 2 bases respectively, with 11 bases between them. Germline assignment: CDR1 DFQATT and CDR2 SNEGSKA (reference sequence). This CDR3 region has 14 residues. This CDR3 reads CSASNWASKNIQYF. In DNA form, the CDR3 reads TGCAGTGCTAGTAACTGGGCCTCCAAAAACATTCAGTACTTC.

This clone was seen a few times. The chain links TRBV3-1 (or the pseudogene TRBV3-2) to TRBJ1-1; perhaps TRBD1 as D (5 bases). V dropped 6 bases and J dropped 1 base, with 9 bases sitting between them. The CDR3 totals 13 residues. The germline V gene encodes CDR1 LGHDT and CDR2 YNNKEL (reference sequence). For the CDR3, the DNA is TGTGCCAGCAGACCCGACAGGAACACTGAAGCTTTCTTT. Its protein product is CASRPDRNTEAFF.

This rearrangement joins TRBV4-1 to TRBJ1-1; 7 bases are a match to TRBD1. CDR1 and CDR2 from the germline V gene are MGHRA and YSYEKL. The ends lost 6 bases at V and 0 bases at J; junction bases unmatched: 13. This CDR3 contains 17 residues. The DNA of the CDR3 is TGCGCCAGCAGATCCGGGACAGCTATGAGGTTGAACACTGAAGCTTTCTTT. As protein: CASRSGTAMRLNTEAFF.

V is TRBV28 and J is TRBJ1-3; D unresolved. The germline V and J ends were trimmed by 8 bases and 4 bases, with 18 bases remaining between them. Germline V gives CDR1 MDHEN, CDR2 SYDVKM. This CDR3 spans 15 amino acids. CDR3 amino acids: CASRRVIRSGNTIYF. The CDR3 nucleotides are TGTGCCAGCCGGAGAGTGATTCGCTCAGGAAACACCATATATTTT.

The chain carries TRBV5-1 and TRBJ1-2, with TRBD1 matching 7 bases. CDR1 is SGHRS and CDR2 is YFSETQ in the germline V gene. Unmatched junction bases numbered 5, after V lost 3 bases and J lost 3 bases. The CDR3 consists of 14 residues. This CDR3 reads CASSSRQGDYGYTF. The CDR3 DNA reads TGCGCCAGCAGCTCACGACAGGGCGACTATGGCTACACCTTC.

The V and J genes are TRBV11-3 and TRBJ2-3, with D perhaps matching TRBD2 (7 bases). CDR1 SGHNT and CDR2 YENEEA come from the germline V gene. Trimming took 5 bases from V and 5 from J, leaving 20 bases between them. This CDR3 spans 16 amino acids. The CDR3 bases are TGTGCCAGCAGCGCCCAAGCGGGACACCGGGGAGATACGCAGTATTTT. It encodes CASSAQAGHRGDTQYF.

V and J are TRBV5-4 and TRBJ2-6; D is undetermined. V shed 0 bases and J shed 0 bases, with 4 bases lying between them. CDR1 is SGHNT and CDR2 is YYREEE in the germline V gene (reference sequence). The CDR3 sequence is 15 residues long. The CDR3 DNA is TGTGCCAGCAGCTTGGTAGGCTCTGGGGCCAACGTCCTGACTTTC. This translates into CASSLVGSGANVLTF.

This rearrangement joins TRBV24-1 to TRBJ2-1, with 10 positions matching TRBD2. Trimming took 5 bases from V and 7 from J; bases not matched to a gene: 10. This CDR3 comprises 16 residues. CDR1 and CDR2 (germline): KGHDR, SFDVKD. DNA for the CDR3: TGTGCCACCAGTGCTAAGAGCGGGAGGGCCGTGAATGAGCAGTTCTTC. It yields the protein CATSAKSGRAVNEQFF.

This chain connects TRBV5-1 to TRBJ1-2; possible D gene TRBD1, 5 bases. Trimming left V 4 bases short and J 2 bases short, with 15 bases between. Germline-derived CDR1 and CDR2 are SGHRS and YFSETQ. This CDR3 contains 15 residues. In DNA form, the CDR3 reads TGCGCCAGCAGCCCGCCCCAGGGTAAGAACTATGGCTACACCTTC. This gives the protein CASSPPQGKNYGYTF.

V usage is TRBV6-5 and J usage is TRBJ1-6; D is unresolved. Germline V gene data show CDR1 as MNHEY and CDR2 as SVGAGI. V was shortened by 7 bases and J by 8 bases, with 12 bases between the two germline ends. The CDR3 runs to 13 residues. CDR3 sequence: CASILELYSPLHF. The DNA of the CDR3 is TGTGCCAGCATCCTGGAGCTGTATTCACCCCTCCACTTT.

This rearrangement joins TRBV28 to TRBJ1-6; possible D gene TRBD1, 5 bases. V was clipped by 3 bases and J by 9 bases, with 18 bases between them. The CDR3 has 16 residues. Germline assignment: CDR1 MDHEN and CDR2 SYDVKM. Written as DNA, the CDR3 is TGTGCCAGCAGTTTCCCCCAGGGAGTAGATTTTTCACCCCTCCACTTT. It yields the protein CASSFPQGVDFSPLHF. Supplemented by reference TRBV28 and TRBJ1-6, the full variable domain reads DVKVTQSSRYLVKRTGEKVFLECVQDMDHENMFWYRQDPGLGLRLIYFSYDVKMKEKGDIPEGYSVSREKKERFSLILESASTNQTSMYLCASSFPQGVDFSPLHFGNGTRLTVT.